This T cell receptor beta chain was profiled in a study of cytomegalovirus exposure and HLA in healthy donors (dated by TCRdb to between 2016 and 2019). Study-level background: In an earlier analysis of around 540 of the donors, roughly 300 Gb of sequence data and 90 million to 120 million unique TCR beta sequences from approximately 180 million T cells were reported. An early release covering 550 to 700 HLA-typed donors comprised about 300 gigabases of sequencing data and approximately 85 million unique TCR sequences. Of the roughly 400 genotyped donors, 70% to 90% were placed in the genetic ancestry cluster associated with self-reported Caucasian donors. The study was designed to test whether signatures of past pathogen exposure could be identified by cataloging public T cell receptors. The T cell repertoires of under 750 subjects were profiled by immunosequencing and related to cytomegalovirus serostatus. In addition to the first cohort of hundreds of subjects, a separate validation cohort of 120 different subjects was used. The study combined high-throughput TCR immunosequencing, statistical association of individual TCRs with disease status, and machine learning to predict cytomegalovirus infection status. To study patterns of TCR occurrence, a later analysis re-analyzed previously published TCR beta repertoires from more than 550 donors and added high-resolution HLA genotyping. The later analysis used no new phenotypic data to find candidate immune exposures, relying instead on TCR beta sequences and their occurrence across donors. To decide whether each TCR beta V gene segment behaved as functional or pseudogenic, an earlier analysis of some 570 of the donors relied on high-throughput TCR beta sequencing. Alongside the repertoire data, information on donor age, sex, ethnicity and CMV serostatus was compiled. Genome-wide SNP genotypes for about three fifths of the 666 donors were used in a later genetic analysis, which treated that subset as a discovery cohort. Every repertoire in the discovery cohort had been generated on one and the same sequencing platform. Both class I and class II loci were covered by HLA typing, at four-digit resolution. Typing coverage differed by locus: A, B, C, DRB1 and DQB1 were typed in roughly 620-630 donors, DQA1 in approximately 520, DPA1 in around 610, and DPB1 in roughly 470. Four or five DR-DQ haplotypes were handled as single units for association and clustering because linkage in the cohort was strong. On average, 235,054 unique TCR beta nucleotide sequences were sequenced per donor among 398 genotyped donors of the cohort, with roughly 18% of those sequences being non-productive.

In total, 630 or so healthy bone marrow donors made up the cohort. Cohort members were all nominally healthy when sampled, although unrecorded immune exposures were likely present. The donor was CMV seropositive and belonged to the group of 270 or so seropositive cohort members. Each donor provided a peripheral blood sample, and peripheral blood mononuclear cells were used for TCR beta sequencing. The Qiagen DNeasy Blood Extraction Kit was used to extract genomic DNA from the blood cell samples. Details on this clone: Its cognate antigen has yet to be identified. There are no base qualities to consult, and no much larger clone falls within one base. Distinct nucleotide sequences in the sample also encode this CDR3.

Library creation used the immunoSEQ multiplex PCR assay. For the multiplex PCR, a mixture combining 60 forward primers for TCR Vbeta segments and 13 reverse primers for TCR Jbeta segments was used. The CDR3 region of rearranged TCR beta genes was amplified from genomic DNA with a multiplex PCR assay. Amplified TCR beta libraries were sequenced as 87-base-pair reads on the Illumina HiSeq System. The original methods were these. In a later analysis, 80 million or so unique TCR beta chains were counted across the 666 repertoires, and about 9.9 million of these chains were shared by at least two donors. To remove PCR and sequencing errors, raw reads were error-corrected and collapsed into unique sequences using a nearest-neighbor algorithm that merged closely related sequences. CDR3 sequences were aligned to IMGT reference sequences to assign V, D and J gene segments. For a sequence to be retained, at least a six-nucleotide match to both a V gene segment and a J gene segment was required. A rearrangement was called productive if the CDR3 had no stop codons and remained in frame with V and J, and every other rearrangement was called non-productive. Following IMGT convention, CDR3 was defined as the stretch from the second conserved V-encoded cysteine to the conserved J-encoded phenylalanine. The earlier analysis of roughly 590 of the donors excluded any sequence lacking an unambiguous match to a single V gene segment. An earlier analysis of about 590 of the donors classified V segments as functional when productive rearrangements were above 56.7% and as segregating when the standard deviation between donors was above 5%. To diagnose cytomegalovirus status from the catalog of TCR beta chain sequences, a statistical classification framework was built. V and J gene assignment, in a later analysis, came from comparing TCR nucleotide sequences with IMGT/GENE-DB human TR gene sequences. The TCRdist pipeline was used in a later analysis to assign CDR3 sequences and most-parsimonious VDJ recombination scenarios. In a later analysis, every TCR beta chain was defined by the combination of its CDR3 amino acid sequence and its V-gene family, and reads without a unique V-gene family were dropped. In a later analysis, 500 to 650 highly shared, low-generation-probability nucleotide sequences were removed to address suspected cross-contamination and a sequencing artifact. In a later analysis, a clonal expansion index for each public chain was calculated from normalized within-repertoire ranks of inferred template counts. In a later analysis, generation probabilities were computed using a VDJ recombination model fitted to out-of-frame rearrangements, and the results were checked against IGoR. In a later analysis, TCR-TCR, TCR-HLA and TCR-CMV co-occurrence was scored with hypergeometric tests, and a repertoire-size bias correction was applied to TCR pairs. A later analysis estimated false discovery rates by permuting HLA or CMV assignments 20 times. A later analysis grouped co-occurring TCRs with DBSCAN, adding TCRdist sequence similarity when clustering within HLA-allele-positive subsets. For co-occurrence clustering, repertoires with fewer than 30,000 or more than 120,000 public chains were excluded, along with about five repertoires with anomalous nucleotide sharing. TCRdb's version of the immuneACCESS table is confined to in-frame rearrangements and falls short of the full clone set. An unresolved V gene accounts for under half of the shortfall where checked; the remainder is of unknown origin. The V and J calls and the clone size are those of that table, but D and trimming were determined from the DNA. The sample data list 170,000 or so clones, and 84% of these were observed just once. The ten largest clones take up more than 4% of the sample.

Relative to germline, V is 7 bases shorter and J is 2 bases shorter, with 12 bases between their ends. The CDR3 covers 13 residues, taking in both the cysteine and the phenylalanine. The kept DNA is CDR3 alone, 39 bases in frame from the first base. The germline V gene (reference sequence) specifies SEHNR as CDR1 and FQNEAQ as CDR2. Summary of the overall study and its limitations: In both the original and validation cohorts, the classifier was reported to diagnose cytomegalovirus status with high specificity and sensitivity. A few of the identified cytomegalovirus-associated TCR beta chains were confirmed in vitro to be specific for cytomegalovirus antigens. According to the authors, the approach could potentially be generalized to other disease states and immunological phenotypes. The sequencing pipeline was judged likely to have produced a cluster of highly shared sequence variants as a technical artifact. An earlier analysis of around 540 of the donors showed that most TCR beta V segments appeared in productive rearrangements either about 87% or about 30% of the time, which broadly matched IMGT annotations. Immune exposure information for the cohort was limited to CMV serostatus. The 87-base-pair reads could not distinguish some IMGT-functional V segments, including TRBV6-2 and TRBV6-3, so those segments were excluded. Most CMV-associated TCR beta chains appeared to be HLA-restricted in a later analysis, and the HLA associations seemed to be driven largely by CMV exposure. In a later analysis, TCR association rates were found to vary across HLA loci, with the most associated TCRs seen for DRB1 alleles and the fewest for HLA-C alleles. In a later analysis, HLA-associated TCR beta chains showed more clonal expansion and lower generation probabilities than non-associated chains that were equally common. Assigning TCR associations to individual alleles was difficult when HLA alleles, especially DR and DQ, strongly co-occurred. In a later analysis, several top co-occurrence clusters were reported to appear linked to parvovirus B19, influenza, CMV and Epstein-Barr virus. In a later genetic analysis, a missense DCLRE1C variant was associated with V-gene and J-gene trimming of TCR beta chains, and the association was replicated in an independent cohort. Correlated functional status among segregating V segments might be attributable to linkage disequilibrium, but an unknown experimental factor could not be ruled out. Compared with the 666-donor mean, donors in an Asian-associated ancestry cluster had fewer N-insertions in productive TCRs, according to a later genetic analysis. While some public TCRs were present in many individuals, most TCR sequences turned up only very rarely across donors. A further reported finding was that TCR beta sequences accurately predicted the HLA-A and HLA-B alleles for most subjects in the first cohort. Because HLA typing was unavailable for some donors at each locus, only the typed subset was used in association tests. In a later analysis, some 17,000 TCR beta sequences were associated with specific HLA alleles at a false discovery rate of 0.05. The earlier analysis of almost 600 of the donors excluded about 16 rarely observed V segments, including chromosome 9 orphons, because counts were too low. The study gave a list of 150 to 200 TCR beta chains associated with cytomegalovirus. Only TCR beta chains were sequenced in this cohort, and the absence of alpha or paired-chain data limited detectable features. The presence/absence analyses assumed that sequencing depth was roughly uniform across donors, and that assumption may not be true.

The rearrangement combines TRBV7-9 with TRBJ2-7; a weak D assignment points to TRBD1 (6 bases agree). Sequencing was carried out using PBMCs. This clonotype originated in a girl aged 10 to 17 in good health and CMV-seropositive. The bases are TGTGCCAGCATCGGGCAGGGGCCCTACGAGCAGTACTTC. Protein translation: CASIGQGPYEQYF.